Listed below are T cell receptor beta chains from one sample, sequenced in a study of molecular identifiers for immune sequencing clone quantification. TCRdb re-derived calls from the PCR reads in MiXCR, one entry per CDR3 protein. The sample lists a few hundred thousand distinct CDR3 sequences, 24% occurring once. The sequenced sample was naive CD8+ T cells from blood, with Jurkat cell RNA spiked in. These receptors came from a human donor in good health. Some libraries in this study had Jurkat cell RNA spiked in. Each CDR3 is given with its conserved first and last residue. The D gene is left open where the match is weak. Only part of the rows carry a size: once, few, many, or a class if the clone is expanded.

v_call	j_call	d_call	clone_size	cdr3_nt	cdr3_aa
TRBV6-1	TRBJ1-5	TRBD1	.	TGTGCCAGCACCTGGACACCAGGGGGCGGCAATCAGCCCCAGCATTTT	CASTWTPGGGNQPQHF
TRBV7-2	TRBJ2-3	.	many	TGTGCCAGCAGCTTCCCGTTCCGGGAGAGTGCAGATACGCAGTATTTT	CASSFPFRESADTQYF
TRBV30	TRBJ2-7	.	few	TGTGCCTGGAGTGCAGGGGTAGCCAGCTACGAGCAGTACTTC	CAWSAGVASYEQYF
TRBV9	TRBJ2-1	.	many	TGTGCCAGCAGCGTAGCCTCCGGGGCCACCCAACCGGATGAGCAGTTCTTC	CASSVASGATQPDEQFF
TRBV1	TRBJ2-7	.	many	TGCACCAGCAACCCTTGGACAAGGGTGAGAGAGCAGTACTTC	CTSNPWTRVREQYF
TRBV20-1	TRBJ2-7	.	.	TGCAGTGCTCAGTCACCGGGACATCCTTCCTACGAGCAGTACTTC	CSAQSPGHPSYEQYF
TRBV11-2	TRBJ1-4	.	few	TGTGCCAGCAGCGGAGAGGCAGGATATAATGAAAAACTGTTTTTT	CASSGEAGYNEKLFF
TRBV9	TRBJ1-4	.	.	TGTGCCAGCAGCGATGGAGGGTCAGGCTTTGGTTACGACAATGAAAAACTGTTTTTT	CASSDGGSGFGYDNEKLFF
TRBV27	TRBJ1-5	.	many	TGTGCCAGCAGTTTGGTCAGCAATCAGCCCCAGCATTTT	CASSLVSNQPQHF
TRBV11-2	TRBJ2-3	.	few	TGTGCCAGCAGCACCCTCCTAGCCCCAACAGATACGCAGTATTTT	CASSTLLAPTDTQYF
TRBV6-2/TRBV6-3	TRBJ1-1	.	few	TGTGCCAGCACCCTAAATCCGGGACAACTGAACACTGAAGCTTTCTTT	CASTLNPGQLNTEAFF
TRBV28	TRBJ2-5	TRBD2	.	TGTGCCAGCACCCCTGAGGAGCGGGAGTTAGCGGAGCCCCCGTACTTC	CASTPEERELAEPPYF
TRBV29-1	TRBJ2-1	TRBD1	.	TGCAGCGGAGAACTCCGGGACAGGGCTTGGAATGAGCAGTTCTTC	CSGELRDRAWNEQFF
TRBV5-1	TRBJ2-7	.	few	TGCGCCGGCAGCTTTGTCATAGTTTGGACAATGGGGCAGTACTTC	CAGSFVIVWTMGQYF
TRBV7-9	TRBJ2-2	.	many	TGTGCCAGCAGCTTAGCACCGGCCCAAAACACCGGGGAGCTGTTTTTT	CASSLAPAQNTGELFF